This TCR beta chain was retrieved from a study of post-analysis software for immune sequencing data. The CDR3 has 14 residues. Germline trimming cut 6 bases from V and 5 bases from J; bases unmatched to any gene: 9. CDR1 is SNHLY, CDR2 FYNNEI, per germline. The study, taken as a whole, reports: Patients showed TRBV5-6, TRBV5-1 and TRBV20-1 among four to six TRBV segments more frequent than in controls.

The TCR beta cDNA libraries contained unique molecular identifiers. TCRdb passed the PCR reads through MiXCR, listing each CDR3 protein once. The repertoire includes about 820,000 distinct CDR3 sequences, approximately 53% of them detected once, and about 4.8% sits in the top ten. With regard to this clonotype: What it recognizes is unknown.

The sequencing sample was made of blood. The source is a girl aged 5 to 17 with multiple sclerosis. The chain recombines TRBV2 with TRBJ1-1; 7 nucleotides line up with TRBD1. Written as DNA, the CDR3 is TGTGCCAGCAGCATAAACAGGGGAGGGACTGAAGCTTTCTTT. Translating gives CASSINRGGTEAFF.